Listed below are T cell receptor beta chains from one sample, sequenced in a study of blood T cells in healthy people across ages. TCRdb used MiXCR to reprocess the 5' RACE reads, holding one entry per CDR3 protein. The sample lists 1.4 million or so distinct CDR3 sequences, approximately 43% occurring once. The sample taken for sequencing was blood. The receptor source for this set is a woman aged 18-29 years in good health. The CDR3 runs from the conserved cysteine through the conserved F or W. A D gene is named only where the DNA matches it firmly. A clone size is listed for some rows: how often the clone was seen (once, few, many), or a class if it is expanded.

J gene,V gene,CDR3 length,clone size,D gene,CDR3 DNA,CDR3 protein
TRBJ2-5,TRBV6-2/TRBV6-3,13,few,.,TGTGCCAGCAGTTACCGGCATCAAGAGACCCAGTACTTC,CASSYRHQETQYF
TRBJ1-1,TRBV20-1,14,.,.,TGCAGTGCTACCCCCGGGTCCCTGAACACTGAAGCTTTCTTT,CSATPGSLNTEAFF
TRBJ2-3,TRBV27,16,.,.,TGTGCCAGCAGTTTAAACTGGGACCTATACACAGATACGCAGTATTTT,CASSLNWDLYTDTQYF
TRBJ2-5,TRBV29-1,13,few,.,TGCAGCGTGAAAACGGACGGGCAAGAGACCCAGTACTTC,CSVKTDGQETQYF
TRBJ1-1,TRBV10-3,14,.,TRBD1,TGTGCCATCAGGGTCCAGGGGGAGAACACTGAAGCTTTCTTT,CAIRVQGENTEAFF
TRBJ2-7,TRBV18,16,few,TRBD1,TGTGCCAGCTCACCCCGTACGACAGGGGACTCCTACGAGCAGTACTTC,CASSPRTTGDSYEQYF
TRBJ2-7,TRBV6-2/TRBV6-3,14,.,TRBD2,TGTGCCAGCAGGGGACTAGCGGCGAACTACGAGCAGTACTTC,CASRGLAANYEQYF
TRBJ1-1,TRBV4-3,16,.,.,TGCGCCAGCAGCGCAAGATCCCTCAGGGAGAACACTGAAGCTTTCTTT,CASSARSLRENTEAFF
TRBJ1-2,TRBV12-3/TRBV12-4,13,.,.,TGTGCCAGCAGTTTGGAGGTCAGACATGGCTACACCTTC,CASSLEVRHGYTF
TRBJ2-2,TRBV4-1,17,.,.,TGCGCCAGCAGCCAAGATAAGGCTAGAGCGAACACCGGGGAGCTGTTTTTT,CASSQDKARANTGELFF
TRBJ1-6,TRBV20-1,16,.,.,TGCAGTGCTACTCCTCCTGACAGCTCCTATAATTCACCCCTCCACTTT,CSATPPDSSYNSPLHF
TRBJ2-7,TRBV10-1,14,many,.,TGCGCCAGCAGTGAAGGCGGGGGCCTCTACGAGCAGTACTTC,CASSEGGGLYEQYF
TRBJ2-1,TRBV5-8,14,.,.,TGTGCCAGCAAGGCTTCCAGCTCCTACAATGAGCAGTTCTTC,CASKASSSYNEQFF
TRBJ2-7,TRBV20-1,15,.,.,TGCAGTGCTAGAGATGAGGGGGTAGGCATCTACGAGCAGTACTTC,CSARDEGVGIYEQYF
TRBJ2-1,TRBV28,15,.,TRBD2,TGTGCCAGCCGACGACATAGCGGGAGACACAATGAGCAGTTCTTC,CASRRHSGRHNEQFF
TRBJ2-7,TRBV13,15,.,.,TGTGCCAGCAGCTCACCTTTATACGGGTTTCGCGAGCAGTACTTC,CASSSPLYGFREQYF
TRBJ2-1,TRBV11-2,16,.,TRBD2,TGTGCCAGCAGCCCAATTCGGGGGGGGGCCTACAATGAGCAGTTCTTC,CASSPIRGGAYNEQFF
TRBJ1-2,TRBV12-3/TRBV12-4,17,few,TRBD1,TGTGCCAGCAGCCCCGTGCCGGGACAGGGGGGGCTTTTTGGCTACACCTTC,CASSPVPGQGGLFGYTF
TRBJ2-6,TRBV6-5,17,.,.,TGTGCCAGCAGTCACACGGGCAGTAGCTCTGGGGCCAACGTCCTGACTTTC,CASSHTGSSSGANVLTF
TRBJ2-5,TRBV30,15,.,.,TGTGCCTGGAGAAATGGTCTAGTCTACGAAGAGACCCAGTACTTC,CAWRNGLVYEETQYF
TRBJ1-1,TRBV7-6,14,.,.,TGTGCCAGCAGCTTAGACATCTTGAACACTGAAGCTTTCTTT,CASSLDILNTEAFF
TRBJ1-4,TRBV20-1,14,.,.,TGCAGTGCTAGAGATACAGGATCTAATGAAAAACTGTTTTTT,CSARDTGSNEKLFF
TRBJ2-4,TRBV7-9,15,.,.,TGTGCCAGCAGCGCCTCGGGTGAGCACAAAAACATTCAGTACTTC,CASSASGEHKNIQYF
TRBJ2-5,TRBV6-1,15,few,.,TGTGCCAGCAGTGAACTTCTGGGAGTACAAGAGACCCAGTACTTC,CASSELLGVQETQYF
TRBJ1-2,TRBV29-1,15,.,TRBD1,TGCAGCGTTGAAGCCCGGACAGGGGGCAAGTATGGCTACACCTTC,CSVEARTGGKYGYTF
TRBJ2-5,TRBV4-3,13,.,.,TGCGCCGGCAGCCAAGAGTCGGGCGGGACCCAGTACTTC,CAGSQESGGTQYF
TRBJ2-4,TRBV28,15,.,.,TGTGCCAGCAGTCTAACCTCCGGGTCAGGAAACATTCAGTACTTC,CASSLTSGSGNIQYF
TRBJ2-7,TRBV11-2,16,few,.,TGTGCCAGCAGCGGCCGGGTCAGGGTTGGCCATAGCGAGCAGTACTTC,CASSGRVRVGHSEQYF
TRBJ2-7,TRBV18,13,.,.,TGTGCCAGCTCACCATCGACAGGACGCGAGCAGTACTTC,CASSPSTGREQYF
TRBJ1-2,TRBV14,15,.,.,TGTGCCAGCAGCCAAGATGCGGGGCGCGGCTATGGCTACACCTTC,CASSQDAGRGYGYTF
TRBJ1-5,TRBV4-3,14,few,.,TGCGCCAGCAGTCGTGGGCCCGGGGACTCCATCCAGCATTTT,CASSRGPGDSIQHF
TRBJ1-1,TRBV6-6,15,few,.,TGTGCCAGCAGGACTGGGACACCCATGAACACTGAAGCTTTCTTT,CASRTGTPMNTEAFF
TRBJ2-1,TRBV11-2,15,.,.,TGTGCCAGCAGCTTAGGAGTACAGACTAACAATGAGCAGTTCTTC,CASSLGVQTNNEQFF
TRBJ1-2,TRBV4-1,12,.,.,TGCGCCAGCAGCCAAGATGTGAGTGGCTACACCTTC,CASSQDVSGYTF
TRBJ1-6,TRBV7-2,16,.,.,TGTGCCAGCAGTGTTTTTCTGGGTATTGGAGATTCACCCCTCCACTTT,CASSVFLGIGDSPLHF
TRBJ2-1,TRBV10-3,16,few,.,TGTGCCATCAGTGAGTTTAGGAATTTGGGTTACAATGAGCAGTTCTTC,CAISEFRNLGYNEQFF
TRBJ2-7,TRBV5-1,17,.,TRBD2,TGCGCCAGCAGCAACGGACTAGCGAGAGATTCATCCTACGAGCAGTACTTC,CASSNGLARDSSYEQYF
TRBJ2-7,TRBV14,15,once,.,TGTGCCAGCAGCCAAGATGCCCTACGATCCGACGAGCAGTACTTC,CASSQDALRSDEQYF
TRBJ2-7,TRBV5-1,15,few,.,TGCGCCAGCAGCTTGTTACAGGCGTTATCCTACGAGCAGTACTTC,CASSLLQALSYEQYF
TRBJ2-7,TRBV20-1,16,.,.,TGCAGTGCTCGCCCCCCACAGGGAGGAGAGGTCAATGAGCAGTACTTC,CSARPPQGGEVNEQYF
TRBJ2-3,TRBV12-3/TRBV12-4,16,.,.,TGTGCCAGCAGGTCCCTAGGGGGGGGCTCGCCGGATACGCAGTATTTT,CASRSLGGGSPDTQYF
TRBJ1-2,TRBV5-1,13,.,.,TGCGCCAGCAGCTTGGGCGACTACTCTGGCTACACCTTC,CASSLGDYSGYTF
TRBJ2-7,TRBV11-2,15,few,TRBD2,TGTGCCAGCAGACGACTGGGAGGGAGGGCCTACGAGCAGTACTTC,CASRRLGGRAYEQYF
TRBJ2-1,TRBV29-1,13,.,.,TGCAGCGCCGGACAGTCAGACTACAATGAGCAGTTCTTC,CSAGQSDYNEQFF
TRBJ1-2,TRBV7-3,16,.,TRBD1,TGTGCCAGCAGCTCTAATATAGGGGACAGGGCTTATGGCTACACCTTC,CASSSNIGDRAYGYTF
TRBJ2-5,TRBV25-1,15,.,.,TGTGCCAGCAGTGATTTGACGGGCCCCGGCGAGACCCAGTACTTC,CASSDLTGPGETQYF
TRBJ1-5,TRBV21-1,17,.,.,TGTGCCAGCAGCAAAGACGGGACAGCTTATAGCAATCAGCCCCAGCATTTT,CASSKDGTAYSNQPQHF
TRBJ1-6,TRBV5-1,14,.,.,TGCGCCAGCAGCCTGCAGGGAGACGATTCACCCCTCCACTTT,CASSLQGDDSPLHF
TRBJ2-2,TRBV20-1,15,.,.,TGCAGTGCTCAGTCCTTTTCTAGCCCCACCGGGGAGCTGTTTTTT,CSAQSFSSPTGELFF
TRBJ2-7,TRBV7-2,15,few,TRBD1,TGTGCCAGCAGCTCCAGCCGGACAGGGGACTACGAGCAGTACTTC,CASSSSRTGDYEQYF
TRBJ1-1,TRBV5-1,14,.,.,TGCGCCAGCAGCTGGGCCAGGATGAACACTGAAGCTTTCTTT,CASSWARMNTEAFF
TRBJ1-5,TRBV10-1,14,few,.,TGCGCCAGCAGTGAGTCAGGGGAGAATCAGCCCCAGCATTTT,CASSESGENQPQHF
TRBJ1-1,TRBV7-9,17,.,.,TGTGCCAGCAGCTTAGCGGGAGGGAGCTTTGCGAACACTGAAGCTTTCTTT,CASSLAGGSFANTEAFF
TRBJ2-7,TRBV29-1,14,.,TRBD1,TGCAGCGTTGAAAGGCCAGGGGGCGGGTACGAGCAGTACTTC,CSVERPGGGYEQYF
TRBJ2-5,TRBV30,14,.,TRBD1,TGTGCCTGGAGTAGGGGACAGGGACGAGAGACCCAGTACTTC,CAWSRGQGRETQYF
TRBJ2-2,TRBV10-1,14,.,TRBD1,TGCGCCAGCAAGTGGGACAGGGACACCGGGGAGCTGTTTTTT,CASKWDRDTGELFF
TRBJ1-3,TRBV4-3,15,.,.,TGCGCCAGCAGCCAAGATCAAGGGACTGGAAACACCATATATTTT,CASSQDQGTGNTIYF
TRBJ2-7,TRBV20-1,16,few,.,TGCAGTGCTAGAGGACCTGTGGGGTTTTCACCTTACGAGCAGTACTTC,CSARGPVGFSPYEQYF
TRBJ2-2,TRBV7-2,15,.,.,TGTGCCAGCAGCTTGACGAGCGGAATCGACGGGGAGCTGTTTTTT,CASSLTSGIDGELFF